The 27 T cell receptor beta chains in this list originate from one sample, sequenced in a study of blood T cell repertoires in COVID-19. Profiled with immunoSEQ multiplex PCR; TCRdb holds only in-frame clones, not every one. This sample has 320,000 or so clones; around 90% occur once, and the top ten carry less than 6.5%. The sequencing input was PBMCs or T cells enriched from blood (not recorded which). The receptor source for this set is a man younger than 40 who had recovered from COVID-19.

The chain uses TRBV6-5 and TRBJ1-5; D gene unclear. This CDR3 contains 12 residues. Germline V gene sequence: CDR1 MNHEY, CDR2 SVGAGI. With 4 bases removed from V and 10 bases from J, the gap between germline ends came to 11 bases. The CDR3 coding sequence is TGTGCCAGCAGTTTAAGCTCAAGACCCCAGCATTTT. It translates to CASSLSSRPQHF.

The V call is TRBV11-2, the J call TRBJ2-2; no clear D. Trimming removed 1 base at V and 5 bases at J, with 8 bases between. The CDR3 consists of 14 residues. CDR1 and CDR2 from the germline V gene are SGHAT and FQNNGV. The CDR3 reads CASSLGPQTGELFF. DNA of the CDR3: TGTGCCAGCAGCTTAGGGCCGCAAACCGGGGAGCTGTTTTTT.

The J gene is TRBJ2-5, the V gene TRBV4-2; 14 bases fit TRBD2. The V and J ends lost 0 bases and 5 bases, in that order; junction bases with no gene match: 5. Germline V gene sequence: CDR1 LGHNA, CDR2 YNFKEQ. This CDR3 is built from 17 residues. CDR3 amino acids: CASSQDGTSGGGETQYF. In nucleotides, the CDR3 is TGTGCCAGCAGCCAAGATGGGACTAGCGGGGGAGGGGAGACCCAGTACTTC.

The J gene is TRBJ2-5, the V gene TRBV4-1, with 9 bases lining up with TRBD1. The germline gives CDR1 MGHRA, CDR2 YSYEKL. The J segment lost 2 bases and the V segment lost 1 base, leaving 2 bases of the junction unmatched. The CDR3 has 15 residues. The CDR3 region is CASSQVGQGQETQYF. The CDR3 DNA reads as TGCGCCAGCAGCCAAGTAGGACAGGGGCAAGAGACCCAGTACTTC.

The genes are TRBV27 and TRBJ2-1; 9 bases fit TRBD2. Losses at the gene ends were 9 bases for V and 4 bases for J; bases not matched to a gene: 16. Per the germline V gene, CDR1 is MNHEY and CDR2 is SMNVEV (reference sequence). The CDR3 runs 17 residues. CDR3 amino acids: CASRSGISGGLYNEQFF. The CDR3 DNA reads as TGTGCCAGTAGGAGCGGAATTAGCGGGGGCCTGTACAATGAGCAGTTCTTC.

The V gene is TRBV14, the J gene TRBJ2-7, with TRBD2 identical over 13 bases. Germline V gene data show CDR1 as SGHDN and CDR2 as FVKESK. V trimming: 4 bases; J trimming: 4 bases; junction bases outside the gene matches: 4. The CDR3 has 15 amino acids. CDR3 in amino acids: CASSLPGLAGYEQYF. In nucleotides, the CDR3 is TGTGCCAGCAGCCTCCCGGGACTAGCGGGGTACGAGCAGTACTTC. Filled out from reference TRBV14 and TRBJ2-7, the complete variable domain reads EAGVTQFPSHSVIEKGQTVTLRCDPISGHDNLYWYRRVMGKEIKFLLHFVKESKQDESGMPNNRFLAERTGGTYSTLKVQPAELEDSGVYFCASSLPGLAGYEQYFGPGTRLTVT.

This clone came up once. The chain carries TRBV7-8 and TRBJ2-3, with 12 positions matching TRBD2. The V gene's germline CDR1 is SGHVS and CDR2 FQNEAQ. This CDR3 comprises 20 residues. Trimming cost V 1 base and J 0 bases; bases outside gene matches: 11. In DNA form, the CDR3 reads TGTGCCAGCAGCTTAGAGACTAGCGGGGGCGAGGGCTTTAGCACAGATACGCAGTATTTT. Its translation is CASSLETSGGEGFSTDTQYF.

This chain connects TRBV5-6 to TRBJ1-3, with D unresolved. CDR1 and CDR2 (germline): SGHDT, YYEEEE. V lost 1 base and J lost 2, with 7 bases in between. This CDR3 contains 14 residues. The CDR3 sequence: CASSLRGPGNTIYF. CDR3 coding DNA: TGTGCCAGCAGCTTGCGAGGGCCTGGAAACACCATATATTTT.

V and J are TRBV27 and TRBJ1-2, with D perhaps TRBD1 (6 bases). The CDR3 length is 12 residues. The germline V and J ends were trimmed by 8 bases and 5 bases, with 12 bases remaining between them. Germline V gene sequence: CDR1 MNHEY, CDR2 SMNVEV (reference sequence). CDR3 bases: TGTGCCAGCGGGGGGGCCGGGTATGGCTACACCTTC. Encoded protein: CASGGAGYGYTF.

The V gene is TRBV19, the J gene TRBJ1-4; D is uncertain. The CDR3 is made up of 14 amino acids. Between the trimmed V and J ends, which lost 5 bases and 3 bases, there was a span of 10 bases. Germline V lookup: CDR1 LNHDA, CDR2 SQIVND (reference sequence). Here the CDR3 reads CASSELRSNEKLFF. CDR3 in DNA: TGTGCCAGTAGTGAACTCCGGTCTAATGAAAAACTGTTTTTT.

The V and J genes are TRBV7-3 and TRBJ1-5; 10 positions agree with TRBD1. Germline CDR1 reads SGHTA; CDR2 reads FQGTGA. CDR3 size: 16 residues. Germline trimming cut 5 bases from V and 3 bases from J; bases unmatched to any gene: 7. The CDR3 loop reads CASSPRQGANNQPQHF. CDR3 bases: TGTGCCAGCAGCCCTCGACAGGGGGCCAACAATCAGCCCCAGCATTTT.

The J gene is TRBJ1-1, the V gene TRBV30, with D tentatively TRBD1 (5 bases). This CDR3 has 14 amino acids. V was cut by 0 bases and J by 10 bases, with 18 bases left in between. Germline V gene sequence: CDR1 GTSNPN, CDR2 SVGIG (reference sequence). CDR3 protein: CAWSVRIPTGGAFF. CDR3 bases: TGTGCCTGGAGTGTTCGAATCCCAACGGGGGGAGCTTTCTTT.

The rearrangement links TRBV30 to TRBJ1-5; D perhaps matches TRBD1 (6 bases). From germline, CDR1 is GTSNPN and CDR2 SVGIG (reference sequence). Trimming cost V 5 bases and J 4 bases, with 15 bases left between them. The CDR3 has 14 amino acids. The DNA for the CDR3 is TGTGCCTGGGGCGTGGGGGCAAGGAATCAGCCCCAGCATTTT. Its protein is CAWGVGARNQPQHF.

The rearrangement links TRBV30 to TRBJ2-6; D is perhaps TRBD1 (6 bases). V gave up 2 bases and J gave up 5 bases, with 13 bases separating them. CDR1 and CDR2 (germline): GTSNPN, SVGIG (reference sequence). This CDR3 is 15 amino acids long. The CDR3 DNA reads TGTGCCTGGAGTACCACAGGGATCTGGGCCAACGTCCTGACTTTC. Its translation: CAWSTTGIWANVLTF.

The chain uses TRBV11-2 and TRBJ1-4; TRBD1 is a possible D gene (5 bases). Germline V gene sequence: CDR1 SGHAT, CDR2 FQNNGV. Trimming took 0 bases from V and 2 from J, leaving 16 bases between them. This CDR3 region has 18 residues. DNA of the CDR3: TGTGCCAGCAGCTTAGATCCGGGGCGGGGATCGACTAATGAAAAACTGTTTTTT. Translated, it gives CASSLDPGRGSTNEKLFF.

The J gene is TRBJ2-7, the V gene TRBV29-1; 8 nucleotides line up with TRBD1. CDR3 length: 14 amino acids. Germline trimming cut 1 base from V and 3 bases from J; bases unmatched to any gene: 5. In germline, CDR1 is SQVTM, CDR2 ANQGSEA. CDR3: CSVEGGQAGYEQYF. DNA of the CDR3: TGCAGCGTTGAAGGGGGACAGGCAGGCTACGAGCAGTACTTC.

Regarding this clone: The sample carries other DNA sequences with the same CDR3. This chain links TRBV7-9 with TRBJ1-4; D possibly corresponds to TRBD1 (6 bases). V was cut by 1 base and J by 5 bases, with 8 bases left in between. This CDR3 region has 14 residues. The germline V gene has CDR1 SEHNR and CDR2 FQNEAQ (reference sequence). The CDR3, as DNA: TGTGCCAGCAGCTTAGGGACAGACAATGAAAAACTGTTTTTT. Its translation: CASSLGTDNEKLFF.

This chain links TRBV10-2 with TRBJ2-5, with 11 bases fitting TRBD2. There are 15 residues in the CDR3. The ends lost 6 bases at V and 2 bases at J; junction bases unmatched: 5. Germline CDR1 reads WSHSY; CDR2 reads SAAADI. Written as DNA, the CDR3 is TGCGCCAGCAGACCTAGCGGGGGGCATCAAGAGACCCAGTACTTC. Amino acids: CASRPSGGHQETQYF.

The gene calls are TRBV28 and TRBJ2-2, with 11 nucleotides matching TRBD2. Per germline, CDR1 MDHEN and CDR2 SYDVKM. This CDR3 has 18 residues. Trimming removed 6 bases from V and 2 bases from J; junction bases left unmatched: 11. DNA for the CDR3: TGTGCCAGCAGCCCCTTGCCTAGCGGGGGGTACAACACCGGGGAGCTGTTTTTT. Translated, it gives CASSPLPSGGYNTGELFF.

The V gene is TRBV18, the J gene TRBJ2-7; 8 bases are shared with TRBD1. The V and J ends lost 6 bases and 1 base, in that order; junction bases with no gene match: 8. The CDR3 runs to 15 residues. Germline CDR1 is KGHSH and CDR2 is LQKENI. DNA for the CDR3: TGTGCCAGCTCCCTCGACAGGGGAGCTTCCTACGAGCAGTACTTC. It translates to CASSLDRGASYEQYF.

The genes are TRBV4-2 and TRBJ1-5; D not resolved. This CDR3 has 16 residues. Trimming left V 0 bases short and J 0 bases short, with 9 bases between. Germline CDR1 LGHNA, CDR2 YNFKEQ. CDR3 residues: CASSQESSVSNQPQHF. Written as DNA, the CDR3 is TGTGCCAGCAGCCAAGAAAGCAGCGTTAGCAATCAGCCCCAGCATTTT.

A few counts support this clone. This sequence joins TRBV6-5 and TRBJ1-1; 7 bases align to TRBD1. Germline V gene data show CDR1 as MNHEY and CDR2 as SVGAGI. CDR3 length: 15 amino acids. J lost 1 base, V lost 8 bases, and 10 bases had no gene match. The chain's CDR3 is CASEITGERNTEAFF. The CDR3 DNA is TGTGCCAGCGAGATAACAGGGGAAAGGAACACTGAAGCTTTCTTT.

The chain couples TRBV6-5 to TRBJ1-6; the match to TRBD1 covers 9 bases. The J segment lost 9 bases and the V segment lost 7 bases, leaving 10 bases of the junction unmatched. The germline V gene encodes CDR1 MNHEY and CDR2 SVGAGI. CDR3 length: 15 residues. CDR3 loop: CASKPSQGATSPLHF. The CDR3 DNA reads TGTGCCAGCAAACCCTCACAGGGGGCAACTTCACCCCTCCACTTT.

This clone was observed a single time. The chain recombines TRBV5-4 with TRBJ2-3; 9 nucleotides match TRBD2. The CDR3 runs 18 residues. V was pared by 4 bases and J by 0 bases, with 12 bases of the junction left unmatched. Germline values: CDR1 SGHNT, CDR2 YYREEE (reference sequence). CDR3 residues: CASSKWSGGSLSTDTQYF. In DNA form, the CDR3 reads TGTGCCAGCAGCAAATGGAGCGGGGGGTCTTTAAGCACAGATACGCAGTATTTT.

The sample holds a few counts of this clone. V and J are TRBV5-6 and TRBJ1-3; perhaps TRBD1 as D (5 bases). This CDR3 has 17 residues. Trimming stripped 0 bases from V and 6 bases from J, with 19 bases between. The germline CDR1 and CDR2 sequences are SGHDT and YYEEEE. The CDR3 loop is CASSLALRQFSLNTIYF. In nucleotides, the CDR3 is TGTGCCAGCAGCTTGGCCCTAAGACAGTTCTCCTTAAACACCATATATTTT.

V is TRBV3-1 (or the pseudogene TRBV3-2) and J is TRBJ2-7; 12 positions agree with TRBD1. The V and J ends lost 2 bases and 1 base, in that order; junction bases with no gene match: 6. Germline loops: CDR1 LGHDT, CDR2 YNNKEL (reference sequence). The CDR3 sequence is 17 residues long. The CDR3 DNA sequence: TGTGCCAGCAGCCAACTCCCGGGACAGGGGGCTTCCTACGAGCAGTACTTC. Protein sequence: CASSQLPGQGASYEQYF.

This chain connects TRBV6-5 to TRBJ2-7, with 11 bases lining up with TRBD1. The CDR3 length is 15 residues. The V gene end was trimmed by 6 bases and the J gene end by 2 bases; junction bases not matched to a gene: 6. Germline CDR1 reads MNHEY; CDR2 reads SVGAGI. The CDR3 DNA reads as TGTGCCAGCAGCTATGGACAGGGGGCAACCTACGAGCAGTACTTC. This encodes CASSYGQGATYEQYF.